This TCR beta chain was identified in a study of blood T cell repertoires in COVID-19. Study at large: Sites across the United States, Italy and Spain contributed samples from acute and convalescent COVID-19. T cells, B-cell-depleted T cells, or PBMCs supplied cDNA or gDNA.

The repertoire was sequenced with immunoSEQ multiplex PCR; TCRdb's copy has only in-frame clones and lacks some. Of over 150,000 clones detected, under 95% appear once; the ten largest clones hold 0.55%. Losses at the gene ends were 5 bases for V and 5 bases for J; bases not matched to a gene: 5. The CDR3 extends over 14 amino acids. Germline lookup yields CDR1 SGHTA and CDR2 FQGNSA. Sequencing input: peripheral blood. The J gene is TRBJ2-1, the V gene TRBV7-2; 8 bases are a match to TRBD2. This TCR was recovered from a man between 50 and 59 years old with acute or convalescent COVID-19. CDR3 residues: CASSITGGNNEQFF. In nucleotides, the CDR3 is TGTGCCAGCAGCATTACGGGAGGGAACAATGAGCAGTTCTTC.